Following are 32 T cell receptor beta chains from one sample sequenced in a study of blood T cell repertoires in COVID-19. Repertoires were generated with immunoSEQ multiplex PCR, while TCRdb's copy carries only in-frame clones and drops some. Of about 300,000 clones detected, under 90% appear once; the ten largest clones hold roughly 5.3%. Sequenced input: PBMCs or T cells enriched from blood (not recorded which). The source is a man between 60 and 75 years old who had recovered from COVID-19.

The chain recombines TRBV6-5 with TRBJ2-3; 9 bases map to TRBD2. J gave up 4 bases and V 2 bases, and 7 bases lay outside the gene matches. The germline CDR1 and CDR2 sequences are MNHEY and SVGAGI. This CDR3 comprises 16 residues. The CDR3 sequence: CASSYAPGLAPDTQYF. The DNA for the CDR3 is TGTGCCAGCAGTTACGCGCCGGGACTAGCCCCAGATACGCAGTATTTT.

The chain uses TRBV25-1 and TRBJ1-5; D unresolved. CDR1 and CDR2 from the germline V gene are MGHDK and SYGVNS. The CDR3 loop spans 17 amino acids. Trimming pared 4 bases from V and 11 bases from J, leaving 27 bases between. The CDR3 protein is CASSAKNVLLVSKAQHF. CDR3 sequence (DNA): TGTGCCAGCAGTGCCAAGAACGTGCTCCTAGTTAGTAAAGCCCAGCATTTT.

This clone was detected once. This chain links TRBV10-1 with TRBJ2-3, with 9 positions matching TRBD2. This CDR3 is 14 amino acids long. Germline V gene lookup returns CDR1 WNHNN and CDR2 SYGVQD (reference sequence). Losses at the gene ends were 8 bases for V and 2 bases for J; bases not matched to a gene: 5. The CDR3 sequence is CASPSGEFTDTQYF. CDR3 DNA: TGCGCCAGCCCTAGCGGGGAATTCACAGATACGCAGTATTTT.

The J gene is TRBJ2-7, the V gene TRBV28; tentative D call: TRBD2 (5 bases). V was trimmed by 7 bases and J by 3 bases, leaving 19 bases between them. The CDR3 is made up of 15 amino acids. The germline CDR1 and CDR2 sequences are MDHEN and SYDVKM. Here the CDR3 reads CASTQGSGYSYEQYF. For the CDR3, the DNA is TGTGCCAGCACTCAAGGGTCGGGGTACAGCTACGAGCAGTACTTC.

This clone was detected ten times or more. This chain links TRBV5-4 with TRBJ2-2; TRBD1 is a possible D gene (6 bases). The CDR3 is 18 residues long. Trimming shortened V by 5 bases and J by 6 bases, and 26 bases separated the two germline ends. CDR1 and CDR2 from the germline V gene are SGHNT and YYREEE (reference sequence). CDR3 sequence reads: CASRAKTWQGPQSGELFF. In DNA, the CDR3 is TGTGCCAGCAGAGCGAAAACCTGGCAGGGGCCCCAGTCCGGGGAGCTGTTTTTT.

With regard to this clone: A junction boundary mismatches the germline segment, possibly from a read error. The V gene is TRBV7-7, the J gene TRBJ2-5; D uncertain. Germline CDR1 SSHAT, CDR2 FNYEAQ (reference sequence). This CDR3 spans 15 amino acids. CDR3 nucleotide sequence: TGTGCTAGCAGCTTAGGCATGGAGTACCAAGAGACCCAGTACTTC. It yields the protein CASSLGMEYQETQYF.

The genes are TRBV10-3 and TRBJ1-2, with 8 bases fitting TRBD1. V was pared by 10 bases and J by 0 bases, with 10 bases of the junction left unmatched. The CDR3 contains 15 residues. Germline loops: CDR1 ENHRY, CDR2 SYGVKD. The CDR3: CANSDRASANYGYTF. In DNA, the CDR3 is TGTGCCAATTCGGACAGGGCCTCAGCTAACTATGGCTACACCTTC.

The rearrangement uses TRBV2 and TRBJ2-1, with TRBD2 matching over 10 bases. This CDR3 region has 16 residues. Germline trimming cut 4 bases from V and 7 bases from J; bases unmatched to any gene: 10. The germline gives CDR1 SNHLY, CDR2 FYNNEI. CDR3: CASSVSFSGRVNEQFF. The CDR3 nucleotides read TGTGCCAGCAGTGTAAGTTTCAGCGGGAGGGTTAATGAGCAGTTCTTC.

V and J are TRBV2 and TRBJ2-1; 7 nucleotides agree with TRBD1. CDR3 length equals 15 residues. Trimming took 7 bases from V and 4 from J; bases not matched to a gene: 10. Looked up from germline, CDR1 is SNHLY and CDR2 is FYNNEI. The CDR3 loop reads CASKTGEGAYNEQFF. As DNA, the CDR3 is TGTGCCAGCAAAACGGGCGAGGGGGCGTACAATGAGCAGTTCTTC.

V is TRBV9 and J is TRBJ2-7; 8 bases map to TRBD1. CDR1 is SGDLS, CDR2 YYNGEE, per germline. After removal of 0 bases from V and 4 bases from J, the junction contained 12 bases not matched to a gene. This CDR3 is 17 amino acids long. The CDR3 coding sequence is TGTGCCAGCAGCGTAGTTGGCAGGGGGCACCCTGATTACGAGCAGTACTTC. Translation: CASSVVGRGHPDYEQYF.

The CDR3 nucleotides read TGTGCCAGCAGTTTATTTCGCGGTTCGAACACTGAAGCTTTCTTT. Amino acid sequence: CASSLFRGSNTEAFF. This chain joins TRBV28 and TRBJ1-1; D unresolved. V lost 1 base and J 1 base, leaving 10 bases between the germline ends. In germline, CDR1 is MDHEN, CDR2 SYDVKM. The CDR3 is 15 amino acids. Looking up the rest from reference TRBV28 and TRBJ1-1 gives the full variable domain: DVKVTQSSRYLVKRTGEKVFLECVQDMDHENMFWYRQDPGLGLRLIYFSYDVKMKEKGDIPEGYSVSREKKERFSLILESASTNQTSMYLCASSLFRGSNTEAFFGQGTRLTVV.

The table lists this clone with a few counts. V is TRBV6-5 and J is TRBJ2-4; 10 nucleotides match TRBD2. The germline V gene encodes CDR1 MNHEY and CDR2 SVGAGI. CDR3 length: 15 residues. The ends lost 2 bases at V and 7 bases at J; junction bases unmatched: 5. CDR3 bases: TGTGCCAGCAGTTACCCTAGCGGGAGTAGGAACATTCAGTACTTC. Protein: CASSYPSGSRNIQYF.

The rearrangement joins TRBV15 to TRBJ1-1, with 7 bases aligning to TRBD1. The V segment lost 3 bases and the J segment 4 bases; nucleotides outside the gene matches: 8. Germline V gives CDR1 LNHNV, CDR2 YYDKDF (reference sequence). There are 15 residues in the CDR3. CDR3: CATSSGQAWGTEAFF. The CDR3 DNA follows: TGTGCCACCAGCAGTGGACAGGCCTGGGGCACTGAAGCTTTCTTT.

The chain combines TRBV6-2 or TRBV6-3 with TRBJ1-3; the D is unclear. Germline values: CDR1 MNHEY, CDR2 SVGEGT. V was pared by 0 bases and J by 4 bases, with 13 bases between. The length of the CDR3 is 16 residues. The CDR3 reads CASSYSNRVSGNTIYF. The CDR3 DNA is TGTGCCAGCAGTTACTCGAACCGGGTCTCAGGAAACACCATATATTTT.

This CDR3 is CASSQELAGSGDTQYF. CDR3 DNA: TGTGCCAGCAGCCAAGAATTAGCGGGATCTGGAGATACGCAGTATTTT. V is TRBV4-2 and J is TRBJ2-3; 8 bases line up with TRBD2. There are 16 residues in the CDR3. Germline V gene sequence: CDR1 LGHNA, CDR2 YNFKEQ. Unmatched junction bases numbered 7, after V lost 0 bases and J lost 5 bases.

This chain uses TRBV4-1 with TRBJ2-1; 10 bases map to TRBD2. This CDR3 is 19 amino acids long. Germline V gene data show CDR1 as MGHRA and CDR2 as YSYEKL. Trimming at V came to 1 base and at J to 0 bases, leaving 9 bases not matched to a gene. The DNA for the CDR3 is TGCGCCAGCAGCCAAGGACCTAGCGGGAGAGGGGGCTCCTACAATGAGCAGTTCTTC. Amino acid sequence: CASSQGPSGRGGSYNEQFF.

This sequence joins TRBV27 and TRBJ1-2; TRBD1 matches at 7 bases. This CDR3 has 13 amino acids. Per the germline V gene, CDR1 is MNHEY and CDR2 is SMNVEV (reference sequence). J lost 5 bases, V lost 4 bases, and 4 bases had no gene match. The CDR3, as DNA: TGTGCCAGCAGTTACCAGGGGGGTTATGGCTACACCTTC. Protein sequence: CASSYQGGYGYTF.

The chain couples TRBV5-1 to TRBJ1-2; D is possibly TRBD1 (5 bases). The V gene's germline CDR1 is SGHRS and CDR2 YFSETQ. Between the trimmed V and J ends, which lost 0 bases and 9 bases, there was a span of 15 bases. This CDR3 spans 14 amino acids. The CDR3 sequence: CASSLEAGSSSYTF. Here the CDR3 DNA reads TGCGCCAGCAGCTTGGAGGCAGGGTCAAGTAGCTACACCTTC.

This clone was picked up one time. This chain joins TRBV25-1 and TRBJ1-1; D remains ambiguous. The CDR3 loop spans 15 amino acids. V was pared by 0 bases and J by 4 bases, with 12 bases between. CDR1 MGHDK and CDR2 SYGVNS come from the germline V gene. The CDR3 region has the DNA TGTGCCAGCAGTGAATATAGAGGGATGACCACTGAAGCTTTCTTT. Protein: CASSEYRGMTTEAFF.

Here the CDR3 DNA reads TGTGCCAGCAGCTTATCAGGGGTCACTGAAGCTTTCTTT. The encoded protein is CASSLSGVTEAFF. This rearrangement joins TRBV12-3 or TRBV12-4 to TRBJ1-1; possible D gene TRBD1, 6 bases. The CDR3 loop spans 13 amino acids. The V gene lost 6 bases and the J gene lost 4 bases, with 12 bases spanning the gap.

This chain connects TRBV11-3 to TRBJ2-2, with a possible D match to TRBD1 (6 bases). CDR1 SGHNT and CDR2 YENEEA come from the germline V gene. Trimming shortened V by 2 bases and J by 7 bases, and 8 bases separated the two germline ends. The CDR3 is made up of 13 amino acids. CDR3 bases: TGTGCCAGCAGCTTACAGGGGATCGGGGAGCTGTTTTTT. Its translation: CASSLQGIGELFF.

The chain couples TRBV29-1 to TRBJ2-1, with 10 bases fitting TRBD2. Germline values: CDR1 SQVTM, CDR2 ANQGSEA. The CDR3 runs to 13 residues. Losses at the gene ends were 6 bases for V and 7 bases for J; bases not matched to a gene: 6. The CDR3 loop is CSVDGLAANEQFF. CDR3 DNA: TGCAGCGTCGATGGACTAGCGGCTAATGAGCAGTTCTTC.

The V call is TRBV4-1, the J call TRBJ1-4; 8 bases agree with TRBD1. Germline values: CDR1 MGHRA, CDR2 YSYEKL. Trimming took 6 bases from V and 3 from J; bases not matched to a gene: 6. The CDR3 has 15 amino acids. The CDR3 coding sequence is TGCGCCAGCAGTCAAATACAGGGGGCTAATGAAAAACTGTTTTTT. Its protein product is CASSQIQGANEKLFF.

This rearrangement joins TRBV27 to TRBJ1-6; no reliable D call. Germline CDR1 reads MNHEY; CDR2 reads SMNVEV (reference sequence). The V gene lost 7 bases and the J gene lost 5 bases, with 12 bases spanning the gap. This CDR3 contains 14 residues. The CDR3 region is CASTRDTNNSPLHF. The CDR3, as DNA: TGTGCCAGCACCAGAGACACAAATAATTCACCCCTCCACTTT.

V usage is TRBV7-3 and J usage is TRBJ2-2, with 15 positions matching TRBD2. The V segment lost 5 bases and the J segment 7 bases; nucleotides outside the gene matches: 2. This CDR3 is built from 15 residues. CDR1 is SGHTA and CDR2 is FQGTGA in the germline V gene. In nucleotides, the CDR3 is TGTGCCAGCAGCCGGACTAGCGGGAGGGTCGGGGAGCTGTTTTTT. It is translated as CASSRTSGRVGELFF. The entire variable domain, with the rest obtained from reference TRBV7-3 and TRBJ2-2, is as follows: GAGVSQTPSNKVTEKGKYVELRCDPISGHTALYWYRQSLGQGPEFLIYFQGTGAADDSGLPNDRFFAVRPEGSVSTLKIQRTERGDSAVYLCASSRTSGRVGELFFGEGSRLTVL.

The V call is TRBV7-2, the J call TRBJ2-4, with D possibly TRBD1 on 6 matching bases. From germline, CDR1 is SGHTA and CDR2 FQGNSA. This CDR3 is 14 amino acids long. V was trimmed by 3 bases and J by 8 bases, leaving 14 bases between them. CDR3 nucleotide sequence: TGTGCCAGCAGCTTCACTAGGGGGTCAGACATTCAGTACTTC. It specifies CASSFTRGSDIQYF.

The V call is TRBV30, the J call TRBJ1-1; TRBD1 might be the D (5 bases). Germline V gene sequence: CDR1 GTSNPN, CDR2 SVGIG (reference sequence). V lost 4 bases and J 0 bases, leaving 9 bases between the germline ends. CDR3 size: 13 residues. The CDR3 here is CAWKTDMNTEAFF. The CDR3 DNA follows: TGTGCCTGGAAGACGGACATGAACACTGAAGCTTTCTTT.

In this sample, this clone turned up once. The CDR3 sequence: CASSFAGVSNSPLHF. The CDR3 DNA reads TGTGCCAGCAGCTTTGCAGGCGTTTCTAATTCACCCCTCCACTTT. The chain couples TRBV7-9 to TRBJ1-6, with D hard to call. CDR3 length equals 15 residues. With 3 bases removed from V and 6 bases from J, the gap between germline ends came to 12 bases. CDR1 and CDR2 from the germline V gene are SEHNR and FQNEAQ (reference sequence).

This clone was counted a single time. The rearrangement links TRBV6-5 to TRBJ1-4; D possibly corresponds to TRBD1 (5 bases). Germline V gives CDR1 MNHEY, CDR2 SVGAGI. The CDR3 sequence is 15 residues long. V was pared by 8 bases and J by 8 bases, with 21 bases between. The CDR3 loop reads CASRPAGGVGEKLFF. CDR3 in DNA: TGTGCCAGCCGCCCCGCAGGAGGGGTCGGAGAAAAACTGTTTTTT.

This rearrangement joins TRBV14 to TRBJ1-1; TRBD1 matches at 7 bases. Germline lookup yields CDR1 SGHDN and CDR2 FVKESK. The CDR3 runs 14 residues. V shed 4 bases and J 0 bases; nucleotides not matched to a gene: 2. CDR3 in DNA: TGTGCCAGCAGCCTGGGACAGATGAACACTGAAGCTTTCTTT. Its protein product is CASSLGQMNTEAFF.

The chain is built from TRBV7-9 and TRBJ1-6; D is ambiguous. This CDR3 has 15 residues. Per the germline V gene, CDR1 is SEHNR and CDR2 is FQNEAQ (reference sequence). V was trimmed by 1 base and J by 9 bases, leaving 13 bases between them. In DNA form, the CDR3 reads TGTGCCAGCAGCTTAGTAGAGGGTCGGTCTTCACCCCTCCACTTT. Protein sequence: CASSLVEGRSSPLHF.

Only one count was recorded for this clone. This chain links TRBV7-9 with TRBJ2-5; 11 nucleotides line up with TRBD1. V gave up 0 bases and J gave up 5 bases; unmatched junction bases: 2. This CDR3 spans 15 amino acids. The germline V gene has CDR1 SEHNR and CDR2 FQNEAQ (reference sequence). The CDR3 nucleotides are TGTGCCAGCAGCTTAGCAGGACAGGGGGCTGAGACCCAGTACTTC. It translates to CASSLAGQGAETQYF.